Below are 24 T cell receptor beta chains sequenced from a single sample in a study of shared clonotypes between healthy human individuals. The method was immunoSEQ multiplex PCR; TCRdb's version includes in-frame clones alone and lacks a portion of them. The repertoire has roughly 500,000 clones, 70% to 80% of them found once; the top ten carry more than 10%. Sequencing input: PBMCs. These receptor sequences come from a woman aged 35 to 49 in good health. Some clones in this sample may be carry-over from other donors' samples.

V is TRBV18 and J is TRBJ2-7; the D is unclear. This CDR3 is built from 14 residues. Germline V gene sequence: CDR1 KGHSH, CDR2 LQKENI. V was cut by 0 bases and J by 2 bases, with 8 bases left in between. CDR3 sequence (DNA): TGTGCCAGCTCACCACCATCCGGTACCTACGAGCAGTACTTC. Translated: CASSPPSGTYEQYF.

The CDR3 loop reads CASRPMTGAEKTEAFF. The CDR3 region has the DNA TGTGCCAGCAGGCCCATGACCGGGGCCGAGAAGACTGAAGCTTTCTTT. The chain combines TRBV27 with TRBJ1-1; TRBD1 might be the D (5 bases). Trimming left V 6 bases short and J 5 bases short, with 22 bases between. Germline lookup yields CDR1 MNHEY and CDR2 SMNVEV (reference sequence). This CDR3 region has 16 residues.

This clone was counted between two and nine times. The rearrangement uses TRBV6-4 and TRBJ2-5, with a weak D call TRBD2 (5 bases). TRBJ2-7 matches the DNA end more closely, so the J call is doubtful. This CDR3 spans 15 amino acids. In germline, CDR1 is MRHNA, CDR2 SNTAGT. The CDR3 sequence is CASSEEAGEGNEQYF. The CDR3 DNA reads as TGTGCCAGCAGTGAGGAGGCCGGAGAGGGAAACGAGCAGTACTTC.

The gene calls are TRBV13 and TRBJ2-7, with D maybe TRBD1 (6 bases). V gave up 5 bases and J gave up 3 bases, with 17 bases separating them. The CDR3 consists of 15 residues. Germline-derived CDR1 and CDR2 are PRHDT and FYEKMQ (reference sequence). In DNA form, the CDR3 reads TGTGCCAGCAGCCCATGGGGGCTGGATCACTACGAGCAGTACTTC. Protein product: CASSPWGLDHYEQYF.

This clone was detected only a few times. The chain joins TRBV10-2 to TRBJ2-1, with D perhaps being TRBD1 or TRBD2 (5 bases each). The CDR3 is 13 amino acids. The V gene lost 6 bases and the J gene lost 10 bases, with 16 bases spanning the gap. Looked up from germline, CDR1 is WSHSY and CDR2 is SAAADI. Here the CDR3 reads CASSAGTYGEQFF. CDR3 nucleotides: TGCGCCAGCAGCGCCGGGACCTATGGGGAGCAGTTCTTC.

This rearrangement joins TRBV2 to TRBJ1-3, with D maybe TRBD1 (6 bases). Germline V gene sequence: CDR1 SNHLY, CDR2 FYNNEI. V was trimmed by 3 bases and J by 0 bases, leaving 12 bases between them. CDR3 length equals 16 residues. CDR3 sequence (DNA): TGTGCCAGCAGTGAGTCGACAGGCTCCTCTGGAAACACCATATATTTT. Its protein is CASSESTGSSGNTIYF.

The V gene is TRBV27, the J gene TRBJ2-3; possibly TRBD1 for D (6 bases). V shed 6 bases and J shed 0 bases, with 16 bases lying between them. Germline CDR1 reads MNHEY; CDR2 reads SMNVEV (reference sequence). The CDR3 sequence is 16 residues long. The CDR3 is CASRTSGTPSTDTQYF. CDR3 coding DNA: TGTGCCAGCAGGACCTCCGGGACACCCAGCACAGATACGCAGTATTTT.

This rearrangement joins TRBV30 to TRBJ2-7; the match to TRBD2 covers 12 bases. The CDR3 has 17 amino acids. Germline CDR1 GTSNPN, CDR2 SVGIG (reference sequence). V lost 1 base to trimming and J lost 2 bases; unmatched junction nucleotides: 9. CDR3 sequence (DNA): TGTGCCTGGAGTGGGGGGGGACTAGCGGGTAGCGCCTACGAGCAGTACTTC. Translation: CAWSGGGLAGSAYEQYF.

The chain couples TRBV7-2 to TRBJ1-4; D possibly corresponds to TRBD1 (5 bases). Trimming cost V 1 base and J 8 bases, with 14 bases left between them. This CDR3 spans 15 amino acids. Germline V lookup: CDR1 SGHTA, CDR2 FQGNSA. CDR3 DNA sequence: TGTGCCAGCAGCTTAGGAGGCGGGGGTGGCGAAAAACTGTTTTTT. Its protein product is CASSLGGGGGEKLFF.

The chain employs TRBV28 and TRBJ1-2; D perhaps matches TRBD1 (5 bases). Per the germline V gene, CDR1 is MDHEN and CDR2 is SYDVKM. The CDR3 consists of 14 residues. V was clipped by 4 bases and J by 1 base, with 10 bases between them. CDR3 loop: CASSSGGNNYGYTF. As DNA, the CDR3 is TGTGCCAGCAGTTCTGGGGGGAATAACTATGGCTACACCTTC.

This chain connects TRBV29-1 to TRBJ1-2, with 7 bases matching TRBD1. This CDR3 comprises 13 residues. CDR1 and CDR2 (germline): SQVTM, ANQGSEA. Germline trimming cut 4 bases from V and 4 bases from J; bases unmatched to any gene: 6. The CDR3 loop is CSVVRTGFYGYTF. The DNA for the CDR3 is TGCAGCGTTGTCCGGACAGGCTTCTATGGCTACACCTTC.

This clone was seen more than once but under ten times. The gene calls are TRBV11-2 and TRBJ2-7; 7 nucleotides line up with TRBD2. J gave up 0 bases and V 1 base, and 12 bases lay outside the gene matches. CDR1 is SGHAT, CDR2 FQNNGV, per germline. The CDR3 has 18 amino acids. For the CDR3, the DNA is TGTGCCAGCAGCTTAGTTGCGGGGGTCCTCTCAAACTCCTACGAGCAGTACTTC. It encodes CASSLVAGVLSNSYEQYF.

The CDR3: CATSRDGGGSRRDTQYF. The CDR3 bases are TGTGCCACCAGCAGAGATGGCGGAGGGAGTAGGAGAGATACGCAGTATTTT. V usage is TRBV15 and J usage is TRBJ2-3, with a weak D call TRBD2 (6 bases). V lost 0 bases, J lost 5 bases, and 18 bases lay in between. Germline V gene sequence: CDR1 LNHNV, CDR2 YYDKDF (reference sequence). CDR3 length equals 17 residues.

CDR3 loop: CAISDGDRGRTEAFF. In nucleotides, the CDR3 is TGTGCCATCAGTGATGGGGACAGGGGCCGCACTGAAGCTTTCTTT. The chain employs TRBV10-3 and TRBJ1-1; 10 nucleotides agree with TRBD1. The length of the CDR3 is 15 residues. Trimming cost V 3 bases and J 4 bases; bases outside gene matches: 5. Germline CDR1 and CDR2: ENHRY and SYGVKD.

Details on this clone: A read error may produce the germline difference seen at one junction end. The chain links TRBV9 to TRBJ1-1; D remains ambiguous. The germline gives CDR1 SGDLS, CDR2 YYNGEE. The CDR3 has 14 residues. CDR3 loop: CASSVGQPNTVAFF. Here the CDR3 DNA reads TGTGCCAGCAGCGTAGGTCAGCCGAACACTGTAGCTTTCTTT.

This chain connects TRBV11-2 to TRBJ1-1, with a tentative D call TRBD1 (6 bases). The length of the CDR3 is 14 residues. CDR1 and CDR2 (germline): SGHAT, FQNNGV. Trimming left V 3 bases short and J 1 base short, with 9 bases between. CDR3 DNA: TGTGCCAGCAGCTTTTACAGGGAGAACACTGAAGCTTTCTTT. It is translated as CASSFYRENTEAFF.

CDR3 bases: TGTGCCAGCAGTTTATTGGGGACTAGCGGGAGTAACGAGCAGTACTTC. It codes for CASSLLGTSGSNEQYF. The chain uses TRBV27 and TRBJ2-7; 14 positions agree with TRBD2. Looked up from germline, CDR1 is MNHEY and CDR2 is SMNVEV (reference sequence). CDR3 size: 16 residues. V shed 1 base and J 5 bases; nucleotides not matched to a gene: 4.

This chain connects TRBV5-4 to TRBJ2-1; 8 bases are a match to TRBD1. The germline V gene encodes CDR1 SGHNT and CDR2 YYREEE (reference sequence). The length of the CDR3 is 15 residues. V dropped 0 bases and J dropped 2; count of bases not matched to a gene: 1. The CDR3 protein is CASSLVQGAYNEQFF. In DNA form, the CDR3 reads TGTGCCAGCAGCTTGGTACAGGGGGCCTACAATGAGCAGTTCTTC. Full variable domain (remainder filled in from reference TRBV5-4 and TRBJ2-1): ETGVTQSPTHLIKTRGQQVTLRCSSQSGHNTVSWYQQALGQGPQFIFQYYREEENGRGNFPPRFSGLQFPNYSSELNVNALELDDSALYLCASSLVQGAYNEQFFGPGTRLTVL.

The chain is built from TRBV7-6 and TRBJ2-5, with D possibly TRBD2 on 6 matching bases. The CDR3 spans 14 residues. V lost 1 base and J lost 1, with 7 bases in between. Germline assignment: CDR1 SGHVS and CDR2 FNYEAQ. CDR3 region: CASSLGTTQETQYF. As DNA, the CDR3 is TGTGCCAGCAGCTTAGGGACTACCCAAGAGACCCAGTACTTC.

This clone was observed once. The genes are TRBV30 and TRBJ1-4; possible D gene TRBD1, 6 bases. Trimming pared 1 base from V and 2 bases from J, leaving 11 bases between. The CDR3 consists of 15 residues. Looked up from germline, CDR1 is GTSNPN and CDR2 is SVGIG (reference sequence). The CDR3 nucleotides read TGTGCCTGGAGTGGTCAGGGGTCGACTAATGAAAAACTGTTTTTT. The encoded protein is CAWSGQGSTNEKLFF.

Note on this clone: Compared with germline, one end of the junction differs, possibly owing to a read error. The chain recombines TRBV6-5 with TRBJ2-6; D gene uncertain. The germline CDR1 and CDR2 sequences are MNHEY and SVGAGI. The CDR3 covers 8 residues. CDR3 coding DNA: TGTGCCAGCCCAGACCGCCCCTGG. Translated: CASPDRPW.

This clone occurred once. The V and J genes are TRBV19 and TRBJ2-2; perhaps TRBD1 as D (5 bases). There are 18 residues in the CDR3. V dropped 4 bases and J dropped 0 bases, with 18 bases sitting between them. Germline V gene sequence: CDR1 LNHDA, CDR2 SQIVND (reference sequence). DNA of the CDR3: TGTGCCAGTAGTAGCCACCTGGGGCAGGTGACGAACACCGGGGAGCTGTTTTTT. Protein sequence: CASSSHLGQVTNTGELFF.

This sequence joins TRBV30 and TRBJ2-3, with 15 bases matching TRBD2. The germline gives CDR1 GTSNPN, CDR2 SVGIG (reference sequence). There are 15 residues in the CDR3. J was trimmed by 5 bases and V by 3 bases; bases with no gene match: 3. The CDR3 protein is CAWRKGLAGGDTQYF. CDR3 nucleotides: TGTGCCTGGAGGAAGGGACTAGCGGGAGGAGATACGCAGTATTTT.

This rearrangement joins TRBV28 to TRBJ2-1; D remains ambiguous. Trimming removed 7 bases at V and 0 bases at J, with 10 bases between. CDR1 is MDHEN and CDR2 is SYDVKM in the germline V gene. This CDR3 spans 14 amino acids. In nucleotides, the CDR3 is TGTGCCAGCACAGACTCGAGCTCCTACAATGAGCAGTTCTTC. Translation: CASTDSSSYNEQFF.